This is a list of T cell receptor beta chains from one sample in a study of blood T cell repertoires in COVID-19. The repertoire was sequenced with immunoSEQ multiplex PCR; TCRdb's copy has only in-frame clones and lacks some. The sample contains 300,000 to 350,000 clones, about 87% of which appear only once. The specimen was PBMCs or T cells enriched from blood (not recorded which). Source of these receptors: a man under 40 who had recovered from COVID-19. The CDR3 runs from the conserved cysteine through the conserved F or W.

cdr3_length v_call cdr3_aa
15 TRBV24-1 CATSDPRQGSYGYTF
13 TRBV2 CASGTGEYNEQFF
15 TRBV2 CASSEPQGGNQPQHF
14 TRBV5-8 CASSILGGNQPQHF
14 TRBV28 CASSLWSGTYEQYF
13 TRBV12-5 CASGLGEDTEAFF
13 TRBV15 CATSRDPGYGYTF
15 TRBV5-1 CASSLGTGGGETQYF
14 TRBV19 CASTGLYSGNTIYF
15 TRBV28 CASSFTGQPTGELFF
15 TRBV7-3 CASSLFGGAPDTQYF
16 TRBV6-1 CASSEVQGALNSPLHF
14 TRBV5-1 CASSFDPGRQPQHF
12 TRBV2 CASSEVAGTQYF
18 TRBV10-3 CAISESRPGRYSNQPQHF
16 TRBV24-1 CATSDSGQGVANEQFF
11 TRBV19 CASGQFYGYTF
15 TRBV5-1 CASSWGQGVYNEQFF
13 TRBV25-1 CASRRDSNQPQHF
16 TRBV19 CASSIPGQGGNGELFF
11 TRBV20-1 CSATGDYGYTF
15 TRBV7-8 CASSDRRQGLYGYTF
14 TRBV5-1 CASRSSFSYNEQFF
16 TRBV9 CASSVDGGGLNNEQFF
15 TRBV19 CASSPQGGAAYEQYF
13 TRBV18 CASSTDRDQPQHF
13 TRBV30 CAWSVQGAQPQHF
16 TRBV11-2 CASSLDRGAAGGPQHF
12 TRBV7-9 CASSLVTGELFF
14 TRBV19 CASNEGISNQPQHF
12 TRBV14 CASSQDHRAAFF
16 TRBV27 CASSSLWTSGGNEQFF
15 TRBV5-6 CASSLPRQGFYEQYF
13 TRBV5-1 CASSLFQNQPQHF
18 TRBV7-8 CASSVWDRRGWRINEQFF
15 TRBV18 CASSYAGGHDQPQHF
13 TRBV2 CASSDGPRGELFF
12 TRBV2 CASRLTGVGYTF
16 TRBV7-9 CASSVNLAGPTDTQYF
16 TRBV27 CASRQASTGASLVQYF
18 TRBV27 CASSPDRGYRGLQETQYF
13 TRBV5-1 CASSTGLAYEQYF
15 TRBV5-1 CASSLTGGLNTEAFF
15 TRBV7-8 CASSLALPVNTEAFF
13 TRBV5-1 CASRQTLQGPQHF
14 TRBV7-9 CASSHGQAHYGYTF
12 TRBV2 CASSYTGQEQYF
17 TRBV12-2 CASRSDRVVWGNQPQHF
14 TRBV2 CASSVRNSGYGYTF
14 TRBV5-1 CASSSGGTYSPLHF
12 TRBV11-2 CASGGGSYEQYF
16 TRBV5-1 CASSVAGTGHPDTQYF
16 TRBV4-2 CASSQDPGGASYEQFF